Presented here are 4 T cell receptor beta chains from one specimen sequenced in a study of blood T cell repertoires in COVID-19. Libraries were prepared by immunoSEQ multiplex PCR; TCRdb keeps only in-frame clonotypes and omits some of them. The sample records about 200,000 clones, 70% to 90% being singletons. Sequencing was performed on peripheral blood. These TCRs come from a man aged 60-69 years with COVID-19, enrolled during active disease.

This clone has a handful of counts. The gene calls are TRBV3-1 (or the pseudogene TRBV3-2) and TRBJ1-5, with 7 bases lining up with TRBD1. Germline assignment: CDR1 LGHDT and CDR2 YNNKEL (reference sequence). This CDR3 comprises 13 residues. V shed 4 bases, J shed 7 bases, and the junction held 4 bases outside the gene matches. CDR3 DNA: TGTGCCAGCAGCCCCTCAGGGGGGCAGCCCCAGCATTTT. This sequence encodes CASSPSGGQPQHF.

The rearrangement links TRBV28 to TRBJ1-2, with D hard to call. CDR1 and CDR2 (germline): MDHEN, SYDVKM. V shed 6 bases and J shed 5 bases, with 16 bases lying between them. The CDR3 contains 14 residues. The CDR3 coding sequence is TGTGCCAGCAGAGCTTCGGGGAATCGGTATGGCTACACCTTC. This translates into CASRASGNRYGYTF.

The V call is TRBV6-5, the J call TRBJ1-4; TRBD1 matches 8 bases. CDR1 and CDR2 (germline): MNHEY, SVGAGI. With V trimmed by 6 bases and J by 3 bases, 3 bases remained unmatched. This CDR3 spans 14 amino acids. In DNA form, the CDR3 reads TGTGCCAGCAGCGACAGGGGAGCTAATGAAAAACTGTTTTTT. Its protein product is CASSDRGANEKLFF.

The rearrangement links TRBV12-3 or TRBV12-4 to TRBJ1-2; D not certain. The V end lost 2 bases, the J end lost 7 bases, and 8 bases lay between the germline ends. This CDR3 spans 12 amino acids. The CDR3 loop is CASSLLGFGYTF. The CDR3, as DNA: TGTGCCAGCAGTTTACTCGGGTTTGGCTACACCTTC.